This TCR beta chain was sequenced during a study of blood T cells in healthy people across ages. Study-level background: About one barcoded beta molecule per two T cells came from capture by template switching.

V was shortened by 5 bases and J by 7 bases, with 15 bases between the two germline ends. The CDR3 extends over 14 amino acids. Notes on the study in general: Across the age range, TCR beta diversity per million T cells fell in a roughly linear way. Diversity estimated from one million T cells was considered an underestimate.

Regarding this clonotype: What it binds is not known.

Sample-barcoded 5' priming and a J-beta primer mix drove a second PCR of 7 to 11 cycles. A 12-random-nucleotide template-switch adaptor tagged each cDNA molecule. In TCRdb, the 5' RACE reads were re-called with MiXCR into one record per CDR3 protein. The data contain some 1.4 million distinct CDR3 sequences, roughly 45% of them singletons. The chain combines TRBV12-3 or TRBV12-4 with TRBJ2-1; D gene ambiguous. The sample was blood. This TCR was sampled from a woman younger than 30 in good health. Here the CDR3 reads CASSPPANGNEQFF. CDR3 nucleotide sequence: TGTGCCAGCAGTCCTCCGGCCAACGGGAATGAGCAGTTCTTC.